These T cell receptor beta chains were read from a single sample in a study of human T cells and chemical hapten exposure. One entry per CDR3 protein, called by TCRdb with MiXCR from the RACE reads. The top ten hold 1.2% of the sample, which has more than 250,000 distinct CDR3 sequences, almost 8% seen once. The starting material was whole blood, obtained in connection with sensitization to the hapten diphenylcyclopropenone (DPC). The receptors stem from a man between 18 and 29 years old with alopecia areata. Some clones in this sample may be carry-over from other donors' samples. The CDR3 runs from the conserved cysteine through the conserved F or W. The order of the fields is clone size, J gene, D gene, V gene, CDR3 DNA, CDR3 protein. A D gene is named only where the DNA matches it firmly. Size is stated for part of the rows, as once, few or many counts, or as a class when the clone is expanded.

clone_size: .; j_call: TRBJ2-3; d_call: .; v_call: TRBV20-1; cdr3_nt: TGCAGTGCTAGTAGGACAGATACGCAGTATTTT; cdr3_aa: CSASRTDTQYF
clone_size: few; j_call: TRBJ2-3; d_call: TRBD2; v_call: TRBV20-1; cdr3_nt: TGCAGTGCTAGTTTGGCGGGGGGGCCCCCAGATACGCAGTATTTT; cdr3_aa: CSASLAGGPPDTQYF
clone_size: .; j_call: TRBJ2-3; d_call: .; v_call: TRBV14; cdr3_nt: TGTGCCAGCAGCCAAGGCTTGGCCACCTACACAGATACGCAGTATTTT; cdr3_aa: CASSQGLATYTDTQYF
clone_size: .; j_call: TRBJ1-2; d_call: .; v_call: TRBV11-2; cdr3_nt: TGTGCCAGCAGCCCTGCGTCGGGCGGCTATGGCTACACCTTC; cdr3_aa: CASSPASGGYGYTF
clone_size: .; j_call: TRBJ2-1; d_call: .; v_call: TRBV7-8; cdr3_nt: TGTGCCAGCAGATCGGACCTGAACAATGAGCAGTTCTTC; cdr3_aa: CASRSDLNNEQFF
clone_size: few; j_call: TRBJ1-6; d_call: .; v_call: TRBV2; cdr3_nt: TGTGCCAGCAGTGAAGCAACAGGGACCGATTCACCCCTCCACTTT; cdr3_aa: CASSEATGTDSPLHF
clone_size: .; j_call: TRBJ2-1; d_call: TRBD2; v_call: TRBV13; cdr3_nt: TGTGCCAGCAGCTCGTCTGAGCGGGGGAGTTACAATGAGCAGTTCTTC; cdr3_aa: CASSSSERGSYNEQFF
clone_size: many; j_call: TRBJ2-2; d_call: .; v_call: TRBV9; cdr3_nt: TGTGCCAGCAGCGTAGTAGAGACTAGGGTCACCGGGGAGCTGTTTTTT; cdr3_aa: CASSVVETRVTGELFF
clone_size: .; j_call: TRBJ2-2; d_call: .; v_call: TRBV10-1; cdr3_nt: TGCGCCAGCAGTGAGTCGTCGATACTCACCGGGGAGCTGTTTTTT; cdr3_aa: CASSESSILTGELFF
clone_size: .; j_call: TRBJ1-1; d_call: TRBD1; v_call: TRBV20-1; cdr3_nt: TGCAGTGCCGGCCGAGGGGGCAACACTGAAGCTTTCTTT; cdr3_aa: CSAGRGGNTEAFF
clone_size: many; j_call: TRBJ1-2; d_call: TRBD1; v_call: TRBV3-1; cdr3_nt: TGTGCCAGCAGCCAAGATGCCGCTGGGACAGCTCTTCGCGGCTACACCTTC; cdr3_aa: CASSQDAAGTALRGYTF
clone_size: .; j_call: TRBJ2-3; d_call: TRBD2; v_call: TRBV7-3; cdr3_nt: TGTGCCAGCAGCTTACCCCTAGCGGGGGGAGATACGCAGTATTTT; cdr3_aa: CASSLPLAGGDTQYF
clone_size: few; j_call: TRBJ2-7; d_call: .; v_call: TRBV29-1; cdr3_nt: TGCAGCGTTGCGATCGGGGCCTACGAGCAGTACTTC; cdr3_aa: CSVAIGAYEQYF
clone_size: .; j_call: TRBJ2-4; d_call: TRBD1; v_call: TRBV6-5; cdr3_nt: TGTGCCAGCAGTACACAGGGGGCGGTAAACATTCAGTACTTC; cdr3_aa: CASSTQGAVNIQYF
clone_size: few; j_call: TRBJ1-2; d_call: .; v_call: TRBV5-1; cdr3_nt: TGCGCCAGCAGCCAGATACCAGCGGAAAGAGGCGGCTACACCTTC; cdr3_aa: CASSQIPAERGGYTF
clone_size: .; j_call: TRBJ2-1; d_call: .; v_call: TRBV6-1; cdr3_nt: TGTGCCAGCAGTTACATCTTCAATGAGCAGTTCTTC; cdr3_aa: CASSYIFNEQFF
clone_size: .; j_call: TRBJ2-7; d_call: TRBD2; v_call: TRBV15; cdr3_nt: TGTGCCACCAGCAGAGGGGGAGGGGACGCCTACGAGCAGTACTTC; cdr3_aa: CATSRGGGDAYEQYF
clone_size: many; j_call: TRBJ1-1; d_call: .; v_call: TRBV29-1; cdr3_nt: TGCAGCTCGACAGGGAACACTGAAGCTTTCTTT; cdr3_aa: CSSTGNTEAFF
clone_size: few; j_call: TRBJ2-3; d_call: .; v_call: TRBV7-9; cdr3_nt: TGTGCCAGCAGGGGCGTCGGACAGAGGGGCACAGATACGCAGTATTTT; cdr3_aa: CASRGVGQRGTDTQYF
clone_size: many; j_call: TRBJ1-1; d_call: TRBD1; v_call: TRBV5-8; cdr3_nt: TGTGCCAGCAGCATCTACCGGGACAGGGAGGACACTGAAGCTTTCTTT; cdr3_aa: CASSIYRDREDTEAFF
clone_size: once; j_call: TRBJ1-1; d_call: TRBD1; v_call: TRBV5-1; cdr3_nt: TGCGCCAGCAGCCCCAGGGGGAGAAGGACTGAAGCTTTCTTT; cdr3_aa: CASSPRGRRTEAFF
clone_size: many; j_call: TRBJ1-2; d_call: .; v_call: TRBV5-5; cdr3_nt: TGTGCCAGCAGCGCGGGGCCGTTATCTAACTATGGCTACACCTTC; cdr3_aa: CASSAGPLSNYGYTF
clone_size: few; j_call: TRBJ2-1; d_call: .; v_call: TRBV7-2; cdr3_nt: TGTGCCAGCAGCTTAGGCCCGATGGATGAGCAGTTCTTC; cdr3_aa: CASSLGPMDEQFF
clone_size: few; j_call: TRBJ1-4; d_call: .; v_call: TRBV11-2; cdr3_nt: TGTGCCAGCAGCTTATTGGGAGTGTTGAATGAAAAACTGTTTTTT; cdr3_aa: CASSLLGVLNEKLFF
clone_size: few; j_call: TRBJ1-2; d_call: .; v_call: TRBV28; cdr3_nt: TGTGCCAGCAGTTTAGGAGAACAGGCTTCCGACACCTTC; cdr3_aa: CASSLGEQASDTF
clone_size: many; j_call: TRBJ1-1; d_call: .; v_call: TRBV3-1; cdr3_nt: TGTGCCAGCAGCCAGGGGCGCACTGAAGCTTTCTTT; cdr3_aa: CASSQGRTEAFF
clone_size: few; j_call: TRBJ2-1; d_call: .; v_call: TRBV7-9; cdr3_nt: TGTGCCAGCAGCTTGAGTTCAGGGGGGAGTTACAATGAGCAGTTCTTC; cdr3_aa: CASSLSSGGSYNEQFF
clone_size: .; j_call: TRBJ1-5; d_call: .; v_call: TRBV12-3/TRBV12-4; cdr3_nt: TGTGCCAGCAGTTGGACAGAGCCTCAGCCCCAGCATTTT; cdr3_aa: CASSWTEPQPQHF
clone_size: few; j_call: TRBJ2-5; d_call: .; v_call: TRBV5-1; cdr3_nt: TGCGCCAGCAGCTCGGTTAGTCAAGAGACCCAGTACTTC; cdr3_aa: CASSSVSQETQYF
clone_size: few; j_call: TRBJ2-3; d_call: .; v_call: TRBV5-1; cdr3_nt: TGCGCCAGCAGCTCCCAGGGGTACGCAGATACGCAGTATTTT; cdr3_aa: CASSSQGYADTQYF
clone_size: many; j_call: TRBJ1-5; d_call: .; v_call: TRBV29-1; cdr3_nt: TGCAGCGTAGGGACCGGTAGCAATCAGCCCCAGCATTTT; cdr3_aa: CSVGTGSNQPQHF
clone_size: few; j_call: TRBJ2-7; d_call: .; v_call: TRBV7-9; cdr3_nt: TGTGCCAGCAGCTTAGTACAGGTCCCCTACGAGCAGTACTTC; cdr3_aa: CASSLVQVPYEQYF
clone_size: .; j_call: TRBJ1-2; d_call: .; v_call: TRBV21-1; cdr3_nt: TGTGCCAGCAGCACTGCCGAGAGGACAGGGAACTATGGCTACACCTTC; cdr3_aa: CASSTAERTGNYGYTF
clone_size: few; j_call: TRBJ2-1; d_call: .; v_call: TRBV7-2; cdr3_nt: TGTGCCAGCAGCCCCCCCGTAGAAAAGTACAATGAGCAGTTCTTC; cdr3_aa: CASSPPVEKYNEQFF
clone_size: few; j_call: TRBJ1-2; d_call: TRBD1; v_call: TRBV11-2; cdr3_nt: TGTGCCAGCAGCTTACCGGTCAGGGGGTATGGCTACACCTTC; cdr3_aa: CASSLPVRGYGYTF
clone_size: .; j_call: TRBJ1-5; d_call: .; v_call: TRBV7-9; cdr3_nt: TGTGCCAGCAGCGTAGGGACACTGAGCAATCAGCCCCAGCATTTT; cdr3_aa: CASSVGTLSNQPQHF
clone_size: .; j_call: TRBJ1-4; d_call: .; v_call: TRBV20-1; cdr3_nt: TGCAGTGCTAGGCCAACTGAGACCGGCGGGGGTGAAAAACTGTTTTTT; cdr3_aa: CSARPTETGGGEKLFF
clone_size: few; j_call: TRBJ2-7; d_call: TRBD2; v_call: TRBV5-1; cdr3_nt: TGCGCCAGCAGCCCCTCTAGCGGGGGGCGAACCTACGAGCAGTACTTC; cdr3_aa: CASSPSSGGRTYEQYF
clone_size: .; j_call: TRBJ1-1; d_call: TRBD1; v_call: TRBV20-1; cdr3_nt: TGCAGTGCTAGGGACAGGGGGCGTGACACTGAAGCTTTCTTT; cdr3_aa: CSARDRGRDTEAFF
clone_size: few; j_call: TRBJ1-2; d_call: .; v_call: TRBV3-1; cdr3_nt: TGTGCCAGCAGCCAAGATCCGGGGATATTTGGCTACACCTTC; cdr3_aa: CASSQDPGIFGYTF
clone_size: .; j_call: TRBJ2-3; d_call: TRBD1; v_call: TRBV24-1; cdr3_nt: TGTGCCACCTTTACAGGGGAAGGGGGCCCAGATACGCAGTATTTT; cdr3_aa: CATFTGEGGPDTQYF
clone_size: .; j_call: TRBJ1-6; d_call: .; v_call: TRBV9; cdr3_nt: TGTGCCAGCAGAATCAGGCCTCTCCTCCCTAAGCGCTCACCCCTCCACTTT; cdr3_aa: CASRIRPLLPKRSPLHF
clone_size: many; j_call: TRBJ1-4; d_call: .; v_call: TRBV5-6; cdr3_nt: TGTGCCAGCAGCTTGTTGGGGGCAGGCAATGAAAAACTGTTTTTT; cdr3_aa: CASSLLGAGNEKLFF
clone_size: few; j_call: TRBJ2-4; d_call: .; v_call: TRBV7-9; cdr3_nt: TGTGCCAGCAGCCACTGGGTGATTCAAAACATTCAGTACTTC; cdr3_aa: CASSHWVIQNIQYF
clone_size: few; j_call: TRBJ2-3; d_call: TRBD2; v_call: TRBV3-1; cdr3_nt: TGTGCCAGCAGCCAAGAGGCTAGCGGGGTTCGACAGTATTTT; cdr3_aa: CASSQEASGVRQYF